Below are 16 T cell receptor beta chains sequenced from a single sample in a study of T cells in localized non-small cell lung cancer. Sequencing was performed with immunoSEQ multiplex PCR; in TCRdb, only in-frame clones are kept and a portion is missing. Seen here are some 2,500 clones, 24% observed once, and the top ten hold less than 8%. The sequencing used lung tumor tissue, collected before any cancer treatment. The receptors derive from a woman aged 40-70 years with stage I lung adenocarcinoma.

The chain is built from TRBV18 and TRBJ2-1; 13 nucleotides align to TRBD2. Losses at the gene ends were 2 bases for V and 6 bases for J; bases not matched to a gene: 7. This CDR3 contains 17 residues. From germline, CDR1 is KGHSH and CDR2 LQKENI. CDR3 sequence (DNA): TGTGCCAGCTCACCAGAAATTGGACTAGCGGGGGCCAATGAGCAGTTCTTC. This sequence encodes CASSPEIGLAGANEQFF.

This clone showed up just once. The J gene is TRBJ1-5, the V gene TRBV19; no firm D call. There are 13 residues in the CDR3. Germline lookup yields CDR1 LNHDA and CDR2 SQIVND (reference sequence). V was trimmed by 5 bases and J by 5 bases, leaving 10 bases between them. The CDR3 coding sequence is TGTGCCAGTAGTCCGCAATCGGATCAGCCCCAGCATTTT. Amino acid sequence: CASSPQSDQPQHF.

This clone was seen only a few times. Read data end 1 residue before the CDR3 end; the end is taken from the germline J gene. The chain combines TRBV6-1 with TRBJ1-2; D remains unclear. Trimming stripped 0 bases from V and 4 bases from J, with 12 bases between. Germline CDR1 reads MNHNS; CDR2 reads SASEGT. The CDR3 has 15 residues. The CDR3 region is CASSEAHGSGYGYTF. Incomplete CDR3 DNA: TGTGCCAGCAGTGAAGCGCATGGCAGTGGCTATGGCTACACC.

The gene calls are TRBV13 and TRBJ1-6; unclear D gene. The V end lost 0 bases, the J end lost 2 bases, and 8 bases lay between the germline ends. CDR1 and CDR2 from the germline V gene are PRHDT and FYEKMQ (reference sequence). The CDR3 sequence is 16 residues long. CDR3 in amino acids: CASSLGRNTYNSPLHF. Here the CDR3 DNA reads TGTGCCAGCAGCTTAGGACGGAATACCTATAATTCACCCCTCCACTTT.

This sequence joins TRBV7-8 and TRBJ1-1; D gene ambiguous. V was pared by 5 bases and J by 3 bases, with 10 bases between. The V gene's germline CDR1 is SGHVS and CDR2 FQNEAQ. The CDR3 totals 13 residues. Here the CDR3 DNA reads TGTGCCAGCAGCACCCAACAAGACACTGAAGCTTTCTTT. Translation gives CASSTQQDTEAFF. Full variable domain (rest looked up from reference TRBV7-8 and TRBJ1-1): GAGVSQSPRYKVAKRGQDVALRCDPISGHVSLFWYQQALGQGPEFLTYFQNEAQLDKSGLPSDRFFAERPEGSVSTLKIQRTQQEDSAVYLCASSTQQDTEAFFGQGTRLTVV.

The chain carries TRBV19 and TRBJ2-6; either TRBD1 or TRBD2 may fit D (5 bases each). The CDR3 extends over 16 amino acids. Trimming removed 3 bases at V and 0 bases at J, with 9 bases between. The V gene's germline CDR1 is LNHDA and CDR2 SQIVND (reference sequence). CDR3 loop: CASSMGRASGANVLTF. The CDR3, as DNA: TGTGCCAGTAGTATGGGACGGGCCTCTGGGGCCAACGTCCTGACTTTC.

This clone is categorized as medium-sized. CDR3 DNA: TGTGCCAGCAGCTTAAGACAGGGGTGGGACACTGAAGCTTTCTTT. The encoded protein is CASSLRQGWDTEAFF. This sequence joins TRBV11-3 and TRBJ1-1; 8 bases match TRBD1. The CDR3 is 15 residues long. CDR1 and CDR2 from the germline V gene are SGHNT and YENEEA. The V gene end was trimmed by 2 bases and the J gene end by 3 bases; junction bases not matched to a gene: 5.

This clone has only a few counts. The CDR3 DNA sequence: TGTGCCAGCAGCCTCTTAGGGGGTTGGGATGGCTACACCTTC. The encoded protein is CASSLLGGWDGYTF. The rearrangement links TRBV6-8 to TRBJ1-2; D might be TRBD1 (6 bases). This CDR3 is built from 14 residues. The V gene lost 6 bases and the J gene lost 6 bases, with 17 bases spanning the gap. Germline values: CDR1 MNHGY, CDR2 SAAAGT.

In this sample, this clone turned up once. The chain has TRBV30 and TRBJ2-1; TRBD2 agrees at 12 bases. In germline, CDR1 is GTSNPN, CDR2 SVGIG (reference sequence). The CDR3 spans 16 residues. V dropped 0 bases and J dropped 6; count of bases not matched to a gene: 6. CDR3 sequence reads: CAWSVRLAGEGNEQFF. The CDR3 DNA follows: TGTGCCTGGAGTGTACGACTAGCGGGAGAGGGCAATGAGCAGTTCTTC.

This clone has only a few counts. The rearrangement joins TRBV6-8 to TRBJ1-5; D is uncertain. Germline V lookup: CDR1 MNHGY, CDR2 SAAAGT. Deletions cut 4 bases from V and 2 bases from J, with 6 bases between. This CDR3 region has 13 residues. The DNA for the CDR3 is TGTGCCAGCAGTTTTTCGGGCAATCAGCCCCAGCATTTT. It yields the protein CASSFSGNQPQHF.

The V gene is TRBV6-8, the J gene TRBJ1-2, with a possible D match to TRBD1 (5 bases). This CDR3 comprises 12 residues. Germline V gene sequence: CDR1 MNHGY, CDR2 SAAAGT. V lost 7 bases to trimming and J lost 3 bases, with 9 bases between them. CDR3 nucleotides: TGTGCCAGCACCATAGGGGACTATGGCTACACCTTC. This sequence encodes CASTIGDYGYTF.

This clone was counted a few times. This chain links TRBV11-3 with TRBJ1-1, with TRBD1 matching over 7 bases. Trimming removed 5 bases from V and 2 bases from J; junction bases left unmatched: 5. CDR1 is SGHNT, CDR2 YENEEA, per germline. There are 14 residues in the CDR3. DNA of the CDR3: TGTGCCAGCAGCCTCACAGGGGCCAACACTGAAGCTTTCTTT. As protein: CASSLTGANTEAFF.

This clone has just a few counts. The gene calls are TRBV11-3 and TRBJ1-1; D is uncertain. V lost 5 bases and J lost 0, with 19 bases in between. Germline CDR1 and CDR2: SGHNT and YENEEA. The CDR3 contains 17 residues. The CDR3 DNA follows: TGTGCCAGCAGCCGAAGGGTCTTAGGCCGGATGAACACTGAAGCTTTCTTT. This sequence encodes CASSRRVLGRMNTEAFF.

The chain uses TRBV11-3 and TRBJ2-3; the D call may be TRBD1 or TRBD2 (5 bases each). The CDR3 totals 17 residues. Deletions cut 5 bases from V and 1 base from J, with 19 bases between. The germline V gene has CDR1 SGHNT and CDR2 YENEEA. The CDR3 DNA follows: TGTGCCAGCAGCGTCGGGGCTAAGGTAGACGGCACAGATACGCAGTATTTT. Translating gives CASSVGAKVDGTDTQYF.

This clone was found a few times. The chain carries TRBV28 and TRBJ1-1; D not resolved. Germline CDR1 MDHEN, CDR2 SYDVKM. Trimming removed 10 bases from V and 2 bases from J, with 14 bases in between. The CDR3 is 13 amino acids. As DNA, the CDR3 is TGTGCCACCCTTGAGGGAATTAACACTGAAGCTTTCTTT. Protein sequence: CATLEGINTEAFF.

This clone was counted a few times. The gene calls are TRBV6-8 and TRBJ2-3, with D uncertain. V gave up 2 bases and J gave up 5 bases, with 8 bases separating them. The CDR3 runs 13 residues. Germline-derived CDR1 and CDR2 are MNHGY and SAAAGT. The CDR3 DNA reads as TGTGCCAGCAGTTACCAGGTGATAGATACGCAGTATTTT. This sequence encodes CASSYQVIDTQYF.